The present T cell receptor beta chain was sequenced within a study of identical twins listed by TCRdb under 2016. Study-level background: To test whether fetal clonotypes persist, the study used deep sequencing on TCR alpha and beta repertoires from monozygotic twins, unrelated adults of various ages, and cord blood. To rule out contamination, replicate twin experiments were performed at different times with different library preparation protocols.

The full study reports these points: Compared with coincidental sharing between unrelated individuals, out-of-frame TCR alpha sequences shared between twins showed an excess of sequences with low generation probability. Fewer insertions were carried by abundant cord blood beta clonotypes, a similar but weaker trend appeared in young adult naive repertoires, and no such trend appeared in memory repertoires. Conclusions relied on cross-sectional statistical analysis, since the same donors could not be followed over many years. Invariant T cells such as MAIT and iNKT could partly confound zero-insertion analyses, though diverse VJ usage argued against this for most clonotypes. Recombination models systematically underestimated out-of-frame TCR alpha sharing in monozygotic twins but agreed with sharing between unrelated individuals. The excess sharing between twins in beta out-of-frame sequences was weaker because fewer shared sequences reduced the signal-to-noise ratio.

Every donor was a healthy Caucasian. Three pairs of female monozygotic twins, all aged about 18 to 29 years, made up the twin cohort. Peripheral blood mononuclear cells were the source from which RNA for the TCR libraries was isolated. The library was obtained by 5' RACE. The listed sequencing device is Illumina HiSeq 2000. A universal primer binding site was added through template switching, and the final cDNA carried a unique molecular identifier so that TCR cDNA molecules could be counted accurately. First-strand cDNA for TCR alpha and beta chains was synthesized from specific primers in the conserved constant-segment region. To control for contamination, each cDNA library was double barcoded with a SMART-Mk sample barcode plus Illumina barcodes. Two successive PCR steps introduced TruSeq adapter sequences along with Illumina sample barcodes. The TCR alpha and beta cDNA libraries were sequenced on the Illumina HiSeq platform using custom primers. The original methods were these. Raw reads were processed with MiGEC to extract unique molecular identifiers, and MiXCR was used to determine CDR3 positions. Recombination models were inferred per individual with the repgenHMM and IGoR tools using an EM algorithm. Shared clonotypes were analyzed with the tcR package in R, and sharing was normalized by the product of cloneset sizes. To study raw recombination without the effects of thymic and clonal selection, out-of-frame nonproductive sequences were analyzed. TCRdb applied fastp at Q25 and MiXCR to the public reads, then kept only in-frame beta chains. Rows merge per CDR3 protein into single entries with the most common DNA and genes. TCRdb's processing, not the authors', yielded these V and J calls. The sample includes roughly 720,000 distinct CDR3 sequences, with about 20% observed a single time. In total, the top ten clones hold 10% to 15% of the sample.

This clonotype was found a few times. Its recognized antigen is unknown. No quality values exist for individual bases; no much larger clone is one base distant. Its CDR3 holds 18 amino acids, cysteine through phenylalanine. Left in the record is the CDR3 DNA by itself, 54 bases read in frame from the first base. V is trimmed back by 4 bases and J by 2 bases, and the junction contains 13 bases that no gene match accounts for. For CDR1 and CDR2, the germline V gene lists ENHRY and SYGVKD. This sample also appeared in a second study, on T cells expressing NK-cell markers. As that second paper reports: In sorted CD3+CD56+NKG2C+, CD3+CD56+NKG2C- and CD3+CD56-NKG2C+ T-cell subsets from several donors, TCR beta-chain repertoires were profiled. Among the eight sequenced donors, seven were HCMV-seropositive and one was HCMV-seronegative. To restrict sorting to alphabetaTCR-expressing T cells, an anti-gammadeltaTCR antibody was added in several experiments. In more than five donors, the dominant CD3+CD56+NKG2C+ clonotypes were found to rank among the top 10 CD8+ clonotypes and to make up about 1.0-8% of CD8+ T cells. Those dominant clonotypes were again the most abundant among CD3+CD56-NKG2C+ cells in a few donors, at about 28.3-65%. Whether the expanded NKG2C-expressing T cell clones were specific for HCMV antigens was left unclear. Randomly selected healthy volunteers, three men and five women, were used as the eight sequenced donors. To determine HCMV serostatus, a commercial ELISA kit was used to detect HCMV-specific IgG in serum. For roughly six donors, bulk peripheral blood T-cell repertoires were additionally sequenced from unsorted PBMC. MIGEC was used to demultiplex reads and group the reads by UMI, and MiTCR was used to assemble and quantify clonotypes. Only TCR cDNA sequences supported by at least two reads were kept to exclude erroneous sequences. The tcR package was used for downstream repertoire analysis, and clonotypes were matched between fractions using CDR3 nucleotide sequence together with V segment. VDJmatch was used to annotate antigen specificity against VDJdb, with one amino acid substitution in CDR3 allowed.

The sample was PBMCs. The chain is assembled from TRBV10-3 and TRBJ2-2; 7 central bases correspond to TRBD1. This TCR was sampled from a woman under 30 in good health. The CDR3 is CAISVSSDRAVNTGELFF. The nucleotide sequence reads TGTGCCATCAGTGTATCCTCCGACAGGGCGGTTAACACCGGGGAGCTGTTTTTT.